This T cell receptor beta chain was captured in a study of cytomegalovirus exposure and HLA in healthy donors. There are 13 residues in the CDR3. With 6 bases removed from V and 5 bases from J, the gap between germline ends came to 11 bases. From germline, CDR1 is MNHNY and CDR2 SVGAGI (reference sequence). This PCR relied on a set of 60 Vbeta primers and 13 Jbeta primers. Sequenced by immunoSEQ multiplex PCR; TCRdb stores in-frame clones only, minus some. This table has fewer than 130,000 clones, about 80% appearing once. This clone has a handful of counts. Sequencing was performed on PBMCs. The sequence was obtained from a woman in her fifties or sixties in good health and CMV-seropositive. The V and J genes are TRBV6-6 and TRBJ1-5, with D unresolved. CDR3 protein: CASRYGEDQPQHF. The CDR3 DNA sequence: TGTGCCAGCAGGTACGGGGAGGATCAGCCCCAGCATTTT.